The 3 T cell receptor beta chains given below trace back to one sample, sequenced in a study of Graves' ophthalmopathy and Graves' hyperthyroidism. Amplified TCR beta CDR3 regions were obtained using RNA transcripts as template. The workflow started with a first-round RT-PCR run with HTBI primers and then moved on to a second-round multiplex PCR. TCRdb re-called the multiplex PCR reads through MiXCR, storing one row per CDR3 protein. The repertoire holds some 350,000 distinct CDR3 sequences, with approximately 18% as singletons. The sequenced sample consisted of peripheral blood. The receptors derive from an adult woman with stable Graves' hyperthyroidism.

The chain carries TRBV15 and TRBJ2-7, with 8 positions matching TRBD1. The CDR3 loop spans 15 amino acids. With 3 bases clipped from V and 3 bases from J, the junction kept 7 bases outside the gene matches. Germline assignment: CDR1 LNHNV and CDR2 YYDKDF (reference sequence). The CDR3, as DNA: TGTGCCACCAGCAGGGACACCGGACAGGGCTACGAGCAGTACTTC. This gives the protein CATSRDTGQGYEQYF.

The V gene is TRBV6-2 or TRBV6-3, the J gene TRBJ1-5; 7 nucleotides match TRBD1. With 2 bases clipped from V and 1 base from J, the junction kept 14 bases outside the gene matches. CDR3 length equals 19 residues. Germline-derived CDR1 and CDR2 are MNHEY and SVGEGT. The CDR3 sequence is CASSYRGGRGTLSNQPQHF. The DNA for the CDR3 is TGTGCCAGCAGTTACAGGGGAGGCAGGGGGACCCTCAGCAATCAGCCCCAGCATTTT.

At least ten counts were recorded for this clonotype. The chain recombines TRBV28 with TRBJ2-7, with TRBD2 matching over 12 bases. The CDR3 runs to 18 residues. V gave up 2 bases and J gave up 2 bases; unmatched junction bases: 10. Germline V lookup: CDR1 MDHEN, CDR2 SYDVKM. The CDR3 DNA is TGTGCCAGCAGTTTAAGGCGGAGGGCTAGCGGGAGGGCCTACGAGCAGTACTTC. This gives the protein CASSLRRRASGRAYEQYF.